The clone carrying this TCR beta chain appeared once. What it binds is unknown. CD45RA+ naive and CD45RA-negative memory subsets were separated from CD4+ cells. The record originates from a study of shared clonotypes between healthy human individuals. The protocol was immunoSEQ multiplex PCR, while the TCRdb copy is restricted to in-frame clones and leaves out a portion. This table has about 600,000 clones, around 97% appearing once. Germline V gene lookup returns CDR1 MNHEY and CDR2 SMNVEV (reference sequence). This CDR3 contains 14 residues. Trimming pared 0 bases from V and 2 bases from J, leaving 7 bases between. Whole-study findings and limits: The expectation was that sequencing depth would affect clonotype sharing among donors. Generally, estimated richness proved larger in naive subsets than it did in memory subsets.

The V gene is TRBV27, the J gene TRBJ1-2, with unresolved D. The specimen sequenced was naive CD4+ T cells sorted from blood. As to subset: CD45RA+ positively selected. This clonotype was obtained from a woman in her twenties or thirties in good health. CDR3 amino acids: CASSLSGGNYGYTF. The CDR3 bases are TGTGCCAGCAGTTTATCCGGCGGAAACTATGGCTACACCTTC.